This entry lists 15 T cell receptor beta chains sequenced from one sample in a study of HIV-infected patients and healthy controls. cDNA was made from approximately 500 ng RNA using alpha and beta constant primers. Using multiplexing indices, alpha and beta chain libraries were generated apart by chain-specific third strand synthesis. TCRdb used MiXCR to reprocess the 5' RACE reads, holding one entry per CDR3 protein. The sample consists of just over 15,000 distinct CDR3 sequences, about 7.7% of them appearing once. No cell fractionation was done, so the repertoire covers all unsorted peripheral blood T cells. Sequencing was carried out using blood. These receptors all stem from an adult in good health.

This clonotype was counted at least ten times. The chain recombines TRBV3-1 with TRBJ1-2; D unresolved. The CDR3 is 15 residues long. V dropped 0 bases and J dropped 0 bases, with 8 bases sitting between them. Germline V gives CDR1 LGHDT, CDR2 YNNKEL (reference sequence). CDR3 protein: CASSQEWAANYGYTF. For the CDR3, the DNA is TGTGCCAGCAGCCAAGAGTGGGCCGCTAACTATGGCTACACCTTC.

This clonotype was recorded many times. The chain combines TRBV28 with TRBJ2-1; TRBD1 aligns across 7 bases. The CDR3 loop spans 14 amino acids. The ends lost 5 bases at V and 4 bases at J; junction bases unmatched: 5. CDR1 is MDHEN and CDR2 is SYDVKM in the germline V gene. The CDR3 DNA is TGTGCCAGCAGTCTCCCGGGACAGTACAATGAGCAGTTCTTC. It translates to CASSLPGQYNEQFF.

Sample share makes this clonotype medium-sized. The chain couples TRBV3-1 to TRBJ2-3, with D possibly being TRBD1 (5 bases). CDR3 length: 16 residues. Germline assignment: CDR1 LGHDT and CDR2 YNNKEL (reference sequence). Between the trimmed V and J ends, which lost 6 bases and 1 base, there was a span of 17 bases. This chain's CDR3 is CASSPQGRLGTDTQYF. The CDR3 DNA follows: TGTGCCAGCAGTCCGCAGGGAAGATTAGGCACAGATACGCAGTATTTT.

This clonotype was seen ten or more times. The V and J genes are TRBV6-5 and TRBJ2-5, with D uncertain. CDR1 is MNHEY and CDR2 is SVGAGI in the germline V gene. The CDR3 is 12 amino acids. V was shortened by 5 bases and J by 3 bases, with 7 bases between the two germline ends. CDR3 DNA sequence: TGTGCCAGCAGTCCGGAAGAAGAGACCCAGTACTTC. Its translation: CASSPEEETQYF.

This clonotype was seen ten or more times. The chain employs TRBV4-1 and TRBJ2-7; 8 bases are shared with TRBD2. The CDR3 loop spans 17 amino acids. With V trimmed by 0 bases and J by 4 bases, 11 bases remained unmatched. Germline V CDR1 and CDR2: MGHRA, YSYEKL. The chain's CDR3 is CASSQDFLSGGMYEQYF. The CDR3 nucleotides read TGCGCCAGCAGCCAAGATTTTTTAAGCGGGGGAATGTACGAGCAGTACTTC.

This chain joins TRBV6-2 or TRBV6-3 and TRBJ2-6; D not certain. This CDR3 contains 15 residues. Trimming shortened V by 2 bases and J by 0 bases, and 5 bases separated the two germline ends. Germline lookup yields CDR1 MNHEY and CDR2 SVGEGT. The CDR3 nucleotides are TGTGCCAGCAGTTACGAGAGCTCTGGGGCCAACGTCCTGACTTTC. Protein: CASSYESSGANVLTF.

This clonotype was found many times. V is TRBV28 and J is TRBJ1-2; the D is unclear. Looked up from germline, CDR1 is MDHEN and CDR2 is SYDVKM. Trimming cost V 6 bases and J 5 bases, with 13 bases left between them. The CDR3 has 13 residues. CDR3 loop: CASSKEREYGYTF. The CDR3 nucleotides are TGTGCCAGCAGCAAAGAAAGGGAATATGGCTACACCTTC.

Only a few counts were recorded for this clonotype. The chain recombines TRBV28 with TRBJ1-5; D perhaps matches TRBD1 (5 bases). This CDR3 has 14 amino acids. Germline CDR1 and CDR2: MDHEN and SYDVKM. The ends were cut back, 6 bases at V and 4 bases at J, with 13 bases in the middle. The CDR3 bases are TGTGCCAGCAGGGGGGTAATAGTTAATCAGCCCCAGCATTTT. Protein: CASRGVIVNQPQHF.

This clonotype counts as medium-sized. This chain links TRBV28 with TRBJ2-2, with TRBD2 matching over 9 bases. Germline values: CDR1 MDHEN, CDR2 SYDVKM. Unmatched junction bases numbered 27, after V lost 5 bases and J lost 5 bases. CDR3 size: 22 residues. The CDR3 DNA reads as TGTGCCAGCAGTCCCCGCTACGCGGTTGTTTCGCGGGGGGGCCGAGAGACCGGGGAGCTGTTTTTT. Amino acids: CASSPRYAVVSRGGRETGELFF.

This clonotype has only a few counts. The chain uses TRBV27 and TRBJ2-7, with 7 nucleotides matching TRBD1. V lost 5 bases, J lost 4 bases, and 8 bases stayed unmatched. The germline gives CDR1 MNHEY, CDR2 SMNVEV (reference sequence). The CDR3 has 14 amino acids. In DNA, the CDR3 is TGTGCCAGCAGTGACTTGGGACAGTTATACGAGCAGTACTTC. This gives the protein CASSDLGQLYEQYF.

By sample fraction, this clonotype is medium-sized. V is TRBV24-1 and J is TRBJ1-1; D is uncertain. The CDR3 has 14 residues. Germline lookup yields CDR1 KGHDR and CDR2 SFDVKD. V lost 12 bases and J lost 6, with 22 bases in between. The DNA of the CDR3 is TGTGCCTCTGCCAATAGTGGGTCAAGGGCTGAAGCTTTCTTT. Its protein is CASANSGSRAEAFF.

This clonotype was observed at least ten times. The chain carries TRBV7-2 and TRBJ2-4; no reliable D call. The CDR3 totals 14 residues. V was pared by 5 bases and J by 0 bases, with 8 bases between. Per germline, CDR1 SGHTA and CDR2 FQGNSA. The CDR3 DNA follows: TGTGCCAGCAGCCCCACAGTAGCCAAAAACATTCAGTACTTC. Translation gives CASSPTVAKNIQYF. Combining the CDR3 with reference TRBV7-2 and TRBJ2-4 gives the whole variable domain GAGVSQSPSNKVTEKGKDVELRCDPISGHTALYWYRQSLGQGLEFLIYFQGNSAPDKSGLPSDRFSAERTGGSVSTLTIQRTQQEDSAVYLCASSPTVAKNIQYFGAGTRLSVL.

In its sample, this clonotype was seen many times. The chain couples TRBV5-4 to TRBJ2-3, with unresolved D. Trimming shortened V by 0 bases and J by 0 bases, and 14 bases separated the two germline ends. CDR1 is SGHNT, CDR2 YYREEE, per germline (reference sequence). The CDR3 extends over 17 amino acids. The CDR3 reads CASSLGVGLASTDTQYF. In DNA, the CDR3 is TGTGCCAGCAGCTTGGGAGTTGGTTTAGCAAGCACAGATACGCAGTATTTT.

This clonotype was detected only a few times. The V and J genes are TRBV5-6 and TRBJ2-2; 8 bases line up with TRBD1. The J segment lost 0 bases and the V segment lost 2 bases, leaving 3 bases of the junction unmatched. Germline CDR1 reads SGHDT; CDR2 reads YYEEEE. The CDR3 spans 16 residues. This chain's CDR3 is CASSFWDRPNTGELFF. The CDR3 DNA reads TGTGCCAGCAGCTTTTGGGACAGGCCGAACACCGGGGAGCTGTTTTTT.

In its sample, this clonotype ranks as medium-sized (0.01 to 0.1%). The J gene is TRBJ2-5, the V gene TRBV2, with D possibly matching TRBD2 (5 bases). Germline CDR1 is SNHLY and CDR2 is FYNNEI. V lost 0 bases to trimming and J lost 1 base, with 15 bases between them. The CDR3 spans 17 residues. In DNA form, the CDR3 reads TGTGCCAGCAGTGAAGCGACTACTCTAGCAGCCCAAGAGACCCAGTACTTC. Residues: CASSEATTLAAQETQYF. Supplemented by reference TRBV2 and TRBJ2-5, the full variable domain reads EPEVTQTPSHQVTQMGQEVILRCVPISNHLYFYWYRQILGQKVEFLVSFYNNEISEKSEIFDDQFSVERPDGSNFTLKIRSTKLEDSAMYFCASSEATTLAAQETQYFGPGTRLLVL.